This T cell receptor beta chain stems from a study of blood T cell repertoires in COVID-19. For the study at large: Sources were T cells, B-cell-depleted T cells, or PBMCs; the material itself was cDNA or gDNA.

Unmatched junction bases numbered 7, after V lost 4 bases and J lost 1 base. There are 17 residues in the CDR3. Original methodology: Estimated nucleated cell counts came from reference gene primer amplification. Sequenced by immunoSEQ multiplex PCR; TCRdb stores in-frame clones only, minus some. V and J calls plus clone size are reproduced from that table; the DNA served to infer D and trimming. The table includes 180,000 or so clones, approximately 90% detected once. The V gene is TRBV23-1, the J gene TRBJ2-3, with 11 bases that match TRBD2. TRBV23-1 is recorded as an ORF, its role being uncertain. The source is a woman of 80 years or more in a cohort sampled during active or convalescent COVID-19. The sample consisted of peripheral blood. CDR3 loop: CASSPSKLAGGTDTQYF. The CDR3 DNA sequence: TGCGCCAGCAGTCCTTCCAAACTAGCGGGAGGCACAGATACGCAGTATTTT.